The 23 T cell receptor beta chains below were found in one sample sequenced in a study of blood T cell repertoires in COVID-19. TCRdb's table, derived via immunoSEQ multiplex PCR, lists solely in-frame clones and lacks some. In the table there are around 100,000 clones, more than 70% of which are singletons. Sequencing was carried out using peripheral blood. The receptors were gathered from a man aged 45-65 years with COVID-19, enrolled during active disease.

This clone was seen only once. The rearrangement links TRBV5-1 to TRBJ1-3; 7 bases agree with TRBD1. The length of the CDR3 is 17 residues. J gave up 0 bases and V 4 bases, and 10 bases lay outside the gene matches. Germline V gene data show CDR1 as SGHRS and CDR2 as YFSETQ. Here the CDR3 reads CASSDTSGGNSGNTIYF. The CDR3 DNA reads TGCGCCAGCAGCGACACCTCAGGGGGGAACTCTGGAAACACCATATATTTT.

The chain employs TRBV4-3 and TRBJ2-6; the D gene is possibly TRBD2 (6 bases). The CDR3 spans 20 residues. Germline CDR1 LGHNA, CDR2 YSLEER. Trimming took 0 bases from V and 0 from J, leaving 18 bases between them. The CDR3 DNA sequence: TGCGCCAGCAGCCAAGATCGGGCAGGCGGCGGGATCTCTGGGGCCAACGTCCTGACTTTC. Translated, it gives CASSQDRAGGGISGANVLTF.

The chain uses TRBV30 and TRBJ1-6; TRBD1 matches at 7 bases. This CDR3 region has 13 residues. Germline V gene lookup returns CDR1 GTSNPN and CDR2 SVGIG (reference sequence). The junction had 3 bases not matched to a gene; V was cut back by 4 bases and J by 6 bases. CDR3 residues: CAWTGQSNSPLHF. The CDR3 bases are TGTGCCTGGACGGGACAGTCTAATTCACCCCTCCACTTT.

The V call is TRBV28, the J call TRBJ2-1; 9 nucleotides line up with TRBD2. The V gene's germline CDR1 is MDHEN and CDR2 SYDVKM. This CDR3 is 16 amino acids long. The ends lost 1 base at V and 8 bases at J; junction bases unmatched: 9. In DNA form, the CDR3 reads TGTGCCAGCAGTTTATCGGGCGGGGGGGTTTTGTATGAGCAGTTCTTC. Translation gives CASSLSGGGVLYEQFF. The full variable domain, completed using reference TRBV28 and TRBJ2-1, is DVKVTQSSRYLVKRTGEKVFLECVQDMDHENMFWYRQDPGLGLRLIYFSYDVKMKEKGDIPEGYSVSREKKERFSLILESASTNQTSMYLCASSLSGGGVLYEQFFGPGTRLTVL.

The chain uses TRBV4-3 and TRBJ2-3, with 7 bases lining up with TRBD2. Germline V gives CDR1 LGHNA, CDR2 YSLEER. The CDR3 covers 15 residues. With 7 bases clipped from V and 5 bases from J, the junction kept 12 bases outside the gene matches. The CDR3 coding sequence is TGCGCCAGCACTCGGCGGGGGTTGAATGGAGATACGCAGTATTTT. Amino acids: CASTRRGLNGDTQYF.

The chain has TRBV9 and TRBJ2-6, with 7 bases fitting TRBD1. J was trimmed by 0 bases and V by 3 bases; bases with no gene match: 9. The CDR3 contains 18 residues. Germline CDR1 SGDLS, CDR2 YYNGEE. CDR3 in DNA: TGTGCCAGCAGCGAACCGGGACAGAGCTTCTCTGGGGCCAACGTCCTGACTTTC. This gives the protein CASSEPGQSFSGANVLTF.

This CDR3 reads CASSLAGGTGELFF. As DNA, the CDR3 is TGTGCCAGCAGTTTAGCGGGGGGCACCGGGGAGCTGTTTTTT. V usage is TRBV6-2 or TRBV6-3 and J usage is TRBJ2-2; 10 bases match TRBD2. Germline V gene sequence: CDR1 MNHEY, CDR2 SVGEGT. Trimming removed 4 bases from V and 4 bases from J; junction bases left unmatched: 0. The CDR3 totals 14 residues.

The chain couples TRBV19 to TRBJ1-5, with D perhaps matching TRBD1 (6 bases). The CDR3 is 14 residues long. Per germline, CDR1 LNHDA and CDR2 SQIVND (reference sequence). The V gene lost 5 bases and the J gene lost 2 bases, with 10 bases spanning the gap. DNA for the CDR3: TGTGCCAGTAGTTTTTGGACAGGCAATCAGCCCCAGCATTTT. Translated, it gives CASSFWTGNQPQHF.

The V gene is TRBV15, the J gene TRBJ1-2, with D perhaps TRBD1 (5 bases). The germline CDR1 and CDR2 sequences are LNHNV and YYDKDF (reference sequence). The length of the CDR3 is 14 residues. The V end lost 1 base, the J end lost 1 base, and 7 bases lay between the germline ends. The CDR3 region is CATSRAGFNYGYTF. CDR3 DNA sequence: TGTGCCACCAGCAGAGCAGGGTTTAACTATGGCTACACCTTC.

This rearrangement joins TRBV14 to TRBJ1-4; D gene uncertain. The length of the CDR3 is 15 residues. CDR1 and CDR2 (germline): SGHDN, FVKESK. V was clipped by 5 bases and J by 0 bases, with 10 bases between them. The CDR3 sequence is CASSAHSATNEKLFF. In nucleotides, the CDR3 is TGTGCCAGCAGCGCCCACAGTGCAACTAATGAAAAACTGTTTTTT.

The chain recombines TRBV7-3 with TRBJ2-3, with 9 bases identical to TRBD1. Germline CDR1 is SGHTA and CDR2 is FQGTGA. The CDR3 has 16 residues. With V trimmed by 3 bases and J by 1 base, 5 bases remained unmatched. CDR3 DNA sequence: TGTGCCAGCAGCTTTTACCGGGACAGGGGCACAGATACGCAGTATTTT. Translating gives CASSFYRDRGTDTQYF.

The chain recombines TRBV20-1 with TRBJ1-2; 8 nucleotides line up with TRBD1. Trimming removed 3 bases from V and 7 bases from J; junction bases left unmatched: 7. Germline loops: CDR1 DFQATT, CDR2 SNEGSKA (reference sequence). The CDR3 is 13 amino acids. In nucleotides, the CDR3 is TGCAGTGCTAGTGCGGGGACAGGATTTGGCTACACCTTC. Protein: CSASAGTGFGYTF.

The rearrangement links TRBV18 to TRBJ1-4, with D possibly being TRBD1 (6 bases). The CDR3 spans 15 residues. CDR1 is KGHSH and CDR2 is LQKENI in the germline V gene. V lost 3 bases and J 5 bases, leaving 13 bases between the germline ends. In DNA form, the CDR3 reads TGTGCCAGCTCACCTCCAGCGGGGGGCAATGAAAAACTGTTTTTT. Amino acid sequence: CASSPPAGGNEKLFF.

Only one count was recorded for this clone. The chain carries TRBV14 and TRBJ2-7, with TRBD1 as a possible D gene (5 bases). Germline lookup yields CDR1 SGHDN and CDR2 FVKESK. This CDR3 has 16 residues. With 0 bases removed from V and 0 bases from J, the gap between germline ends came to 12 bases. In nucleotides, the CDR3 is TGTGCCAGCAGCCAAGAAAACAGGCTGAGCTCCTACGAGCAGTACTTC. It translates to CASSQENRLSSYEQYF.

This clone was observed a single time. J is TRBJ2-2 and V is TRBV6-2 or TRBV6-3; 9 nucleotides match TRBD2. The CDR3 loop spans 16 amino acids. Germline CDR1 MNHEY, CDR2 SVGEGT. V was pared by 5 bases and J by 1 base, with 5 bases of the junction left unmatched. The CDR3 is CASSVVAGENTGELFF. For the CDR3, the DNA is TGTGCCAGCAGTGTCGTAGCGGGGGAGAACACCGGGGAGCTGTTTTTT.

This clone was recorded once. The chain carries TRBV21-1 and TRBJ2-5; the table assigns TRBD1, which was not confirmed against the DNA. TRBV21-1 has pseudogene status. The CDR3 contains 14 residues. CDR3 in amino acids: CASSQNPGEETQYF. The DNA for the CDR3 is TGTGCCAGCAGCCAAAACCCAGGGGAAGAGACCCAGTACTTC.

This chain links TRBV4-1 with TRBJ1-2; 8 nucleotides line up with TRBD1. V shed 1 base and J 4 bases; nucleotides not matched to a gene: 11. Looked up from germline, CDR1 is MGHRA and CDR2 is YSYEKL. The CDR3 loop spans 17 amino acids. The DNA for the CDR3 is TGCGCCAGCAGCCAAGTTTCCCAAACTACAGGGGGCTATGGCTACACCTTC. Its protein product is CASSQVSQTTGGYGYTF.

The chain has TRBV15 and TRBJ1-1; the match to TRBD1 covers 8 bases. CDR3 length: 13 amino acids. V lost 6 bases to trimming and J lost 5 bases; unmatched junction nucleotides: 5. Germline-derived CDR1 and CDR2 are LNHNV and YYDKDF (reference sequence). The CDR3, as DNA: TGTGCCACCAGAACAGGGGGAGGTACTGAAGCTTTCTTT. This encodes CATRTGGGTEAFF.

The V and J genes are TRBV7-2 and TRBJ2-7, with unresolved D. There are 15 residues in the CDR3. Trimming took off 1 base at V and 2 bases at J, with 12 bases between the two ends. The germline gives CDR1 SGHTA, CDR2 FQGNSA. CDR3 sequence (DNA): TGTGCCAGCAGCTTAGGTTCGCAGCGTACCTACGAGCAGTACTTC. This codes for CASSLGSQRTYEQYF.

The chain has TRBV4-1 and TRBJ2-7; 8 bases line up with TRBD1. Germline lookup yields CDR1 MGHRA and CDR2 YSYEKL. This CDR3 comprises 15 residues. With 0 bases clipped from V and 2 bases from J, the junction kept 3 bases outside the gene matches. CDR3 amino acids: CASSQDGTGTYEQYF. The DNA for the CDR3 is TGCGCCAGCAGCCAAGATGGGACAGGAACCTACGAGCAGTACTTC.

J is TRBJ1-5 and V is TRBV4-1; 12 positions match TRBD1. This CDR3 spans 17 amino acids. V was clipped by 4 bases and J by 1 base; unmatched bases: 5. CDR1 is MGHRA and CDR2 is YSYEKL in the germline V gene. The chain's CDR3 is CASSLSGQGASNQPQHF. CDR3 nucleotide sequence: TGCGCCAGCAGCCTTTCGGGACAGGGGGCAAGCAATCAGCCCCAGCATTTT.

This chain uses TRBV6-4 with TRBJ2-7; possibly TRBD2 for D (5 bases). The V gene lost 6 bases and the J gene lost 1 base, with 7 bases spanning the gap. Germline-derived CDR1 and CDR2 are MRHNA and SNTAGT. CDR3 length equals 12 residues. CDR3 coding DNA: TGTGCCAGCAGCCCGGGATCCTACGAGCAGTACTTC. This translates into CASSPGSYEQYF.

The chain joins TRBV27 to TRBJ1-2, with a possible D match to TRBD1 (5 bases). V was trimmed by 4 bases and J by 7 bases, leaving 16 bases between them. From germline, CDR1 is MNHEY and CDR2 SMNVEV (reference sequence). This CDR3 spans 14 amino acids. The CDR3 DNA reads TGTGCCAGCAGTTCTGAGATGAAGCAGGGTGGCTACACCTTC. Its protein is CASSSEMKQGGYTF.